Detailed here is one T cell receptor (beta chain). Its antigen is currently unknown. The germline gene is not matched at one end of the junction; a read error may be the cause. Naive CD45RA+ and memory CD45RA-negative subsets were split from CD4+ cells. This sample is part of a study of shared clonotypes between healthy human individuals. General study points: In general, naive subsets displayed greater estimated richness than memory subsets did. Rarefaction gave evidence that sorted-subset sequencing remained incomplete despite large depth. Among donors, clonotype sharing was expected to be affected by sequencing depth.

The CDR3 sequence is 16 residues long. CDR1 is LNHDA and CDR2 is SQIVND in the germline V gene (reference sequence). The table came from immunoSEQ multiplex PCR; TCRdb's copy has only in-frame clones and leaves some out. The data hold 2 million to 3 million clones, with under 95% observed a single time. The sample was naive CD4+ T cells from PBMCs. As for subset: CD45RA+ positively selected. This TCR came from a man aged 18 to 29 in good health. Some clones in this sample may be carry-over from other donors' samples. The chain couples TRBV19 to TRBJ2-5; 12 nucleotides match TRBD1. CDR3 amino acids: CTSSAAGTGGVETQYF. The CDR3 bases are TGTACCAGTAGTGCCGCCGGGACAGGGGGCGTGGAGACCCAGTACTTC.